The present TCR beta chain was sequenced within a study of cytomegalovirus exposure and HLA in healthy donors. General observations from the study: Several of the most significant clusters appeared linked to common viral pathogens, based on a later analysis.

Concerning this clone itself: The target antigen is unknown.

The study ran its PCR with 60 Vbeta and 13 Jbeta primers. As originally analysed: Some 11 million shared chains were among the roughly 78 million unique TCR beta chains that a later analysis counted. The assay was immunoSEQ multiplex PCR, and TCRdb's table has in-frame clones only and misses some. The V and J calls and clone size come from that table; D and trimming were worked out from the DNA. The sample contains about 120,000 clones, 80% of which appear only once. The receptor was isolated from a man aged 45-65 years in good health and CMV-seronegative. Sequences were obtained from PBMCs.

CDR3 residues: CASTHPSGVRDEQFF. The DNA of the CDR3 is TGCGCCAGCACCCACCCTAGCGGGGTAAGGGATGAGCAGTTCTTC. V usage is TRBV5-1 and J usage is TRBJ2-1, with 9 bases matching TRBD2. Germline values: CDR1 SGHRS, CDR2 YFSETQ. This CDR3 has 15 residues. V lost 6 bases, J lost 8 bases, and 12 bases stayed unmatched.